The 2 T cell receptor beta chains in this list originate from one sample, sequenced in a study of T cell repertoires in ileal Crohn's disease. Assay used: immunoSEQ multiplex PCR; TCRdb lists only in-frame clones, some missing. The top ten hold 16% of the sample, which has some 4,300 clones, 70% to 80% seen once. The specimen was ileal tissue. The receptor source for this set is an adult with Crohn's disease.

The V gene is TRBV4-2, the J gene TRBJ2-5; TRBD2 is a possible D gene (6 bases). The CDR3 has 14 amino acids. Germline V lookup: CDR1 LGHNA, CDR2 YNFKEQ. V lost 1 base and J lost 1, with 7 bases in between. CDR3 sequence: CASSQGDFQETQYF. In DNA, the CDR3 is TGTGCCAGCAGCCAAGGGGACTTCCAAGAGACCCAGTACTTC.

In this sample, this clone turned up a few times. Other DNA sequences in this sample translate to the same CDR3. This chain uses TRBV4-1 with TRBJ2-3; D gene uncertain. This CDR3 has 13 residues. In germline, CDR1 is MGHRA, CDR2 YSYEKL. V was clipped by 0 bases and J by 5 bases, with 6 bases between them. CDR3 sequence (DNA): TGCGCCAGCAGCCAAGAGGGCTTAGATACGCAGTATTTT. Encoded protein: CASSQEGLDTQYF.